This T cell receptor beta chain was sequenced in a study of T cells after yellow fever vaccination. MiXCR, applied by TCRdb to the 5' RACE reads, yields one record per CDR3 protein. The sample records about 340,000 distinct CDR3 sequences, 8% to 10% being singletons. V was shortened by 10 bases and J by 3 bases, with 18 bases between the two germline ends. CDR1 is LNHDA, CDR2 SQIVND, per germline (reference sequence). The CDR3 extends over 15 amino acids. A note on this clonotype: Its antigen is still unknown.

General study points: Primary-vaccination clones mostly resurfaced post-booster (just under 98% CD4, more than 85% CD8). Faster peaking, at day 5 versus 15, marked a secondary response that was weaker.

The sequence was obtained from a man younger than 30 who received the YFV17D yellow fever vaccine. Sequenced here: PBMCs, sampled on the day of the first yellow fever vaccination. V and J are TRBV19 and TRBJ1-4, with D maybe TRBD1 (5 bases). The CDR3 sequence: CAISRRDGPNEKLFF. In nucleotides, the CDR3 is TGTGCCATAAGCCGGAGGGACGGCCCTAATGAAAAACTGTTTTTT. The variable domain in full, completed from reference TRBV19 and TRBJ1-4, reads DGGITQSPKYLFRKEGQNVTLSCEQNLNHDAMYWYRQDPGQGLRLIYYSQIVNDFQKGDIAEGYSVSREKKESFPLTVTSAQKNPTAFYLCAISRRDGPNEKLFFGSGTQLSVL.